Here is one T cell receptor beta chain with its context. The antigen this receptor binds is unknown. No much larger clone exists at a distance of one base, and base qualities are not known. The sample originates from a study of type 1 regulatory T cells (dated by TCRdb to about 2021). At the level of the whole study: An in vitro protocol by which a Tr1-enriched, alloantigen-specific CD4 T cell product named T-allo10 was generated was characterized in the study. T-allo10 was being evaluated clinically in patients with hematological malignancies who were receiving allogeneic hematopoietic stem cell transplantation. The full study reports these points: A more restricted TCR repertoire was observed in Tr1 cells than in non-Tr1 cells, and this restriction was interpreted in the study as alloantigen-induced clonal expansion.

Including cysteine and phenylalanine, the CDR3 has 17 amino acids. Only the CDR3 portion is preserved as DNA: 51 bases, with reading frame beginning at the first base. The V end loses 1 base and the J end loses 0 bases, and a stretch of 13 bases separates them. Looking up the germline V gene yields CDR1 SGHTA and CDR2 FQGNSA. Instrument used: Illumina MiSeq. Through fastp at Q25 and MiXCR, TCRdb rebuilt clones from the public reads, retaining in-frame beta chains. When rows share a CDR3 protein, they turn into one entry using the most common DNA and genes. This sample holds just under 65,000 distinct CDR3 sequences; roughly 49% were observed only once. More than 2% of the sample rests with the top ten.

The chain uses TRBV7-2 and TRBJ1-3, and possibly TRBD1, on 5 matching bases. The sequencing input was cultured non-Tr1 T cells, either the whole culture or a sorted T cell fraction (not recorded which). Sample cell subset or site, as interpreted from the label and publication: non-Tr1 population from the T-allo10 product. This TCR was recovered from a human donor in good health. The CDR3 sequence is CASSLGGQGISGNTIYF. The DNA sequence is given as TGTGCCAGCAGCTTAGGAGGCCAGGGCATCTCTGGAAACACCATATATTTT.